These 24 T cell receptor beta chains share one sample of origin, sequenced in a study of Ad26.COV2.S vaccination and SARS-CoV-2 variants. Treatment noted: 19 received Ad26.COV2.S at low or high dose, single or two shots; roughly five received placebo; per-sample allocation not given. The investigators took samples on day 63 after the first vaccine or placebo injection. The method was immunoSEQ multiplex PCR; TCRdb's version includes in-frame clones alone and lacks a portion of them. Of roughly 420,000 clones listed, roughly nine tenths are singletons. Material: peripheral blood, obtained in a trial of Ad26.COV2.S vaccine versus placebo. The receptor source for this set is a person aged 18-60 years who received the Ad26.COV2.S COVID-19 vaccine or a placebo.

This clone was counted between two and nine times. The CDR3 coding sequence is TGTGCCAGCAGCGCGGGACATCAGAGCTCCTACGAGCAGTACTTC. The encoded protein is CASSAGHQSSYEQYF. V usage is TRBV7-2 and J usage is TRBJ2-7, with D perhaps TRBD1 or TRBD2 (6 bases each). The CDR3 totals 15 residues. Germline V gene lookup returns CDR1 SGHTA and CDR2 FQGNSA. Trimming took off 5 bases at V and 0 bases at J, with 14 bases between the two ends.

The V call is TRBV5-8, the J call TRBJ1-6; unclear D gene. CDR1 is SGHTS and CDR2 is YDEGEE in the germline V gene. The V gene lost 4 bases and the J gene lost 0 bases, with 8 bases spanning the gap. This CDR3 contains 15 residues. This CDR3 is CASSPDGSYNSPLHF. Here the CDR3 DNA reads TGTGCCAGCAGCCCGGACGGCTCCTATAATTCACCCCTCCACTTT. The variable domain in full, with the rest retrieved from reference TRBV5-8 and TRBJ1-6, is EAGVTQSPTHLIKTRGQQATLRCSPISGHTSVYWYQQALGLGLQFLLWYDEGEERNRGNFPPRFSGRQFPNYSSELNVNALELEDSALYLCASSPDGSYNSPLHFGNGTRLTVT.

V gene TRBV5-6 combines with J gene TRBJ2-7; D perhaps matches TRBD2 (6 bases). V was trimmed by 1 base and J by 0 bases, leaving 11 bases between them. Germline CDR1 and CDR2: SGHDT and YYEEEE. The CDR3 has 15 residues. CDR3 sequence: CASSLFGRTSYEQYV. The CDR3 DNA reads TGTGCCAGCAGCTTGTTTGGGAGGACCTCCTACGAGCAGTACGTC.

This rearrangement joins TRBV5-6 to TRBJ2-6; D is unclear. With 4 bases removed from V and 0 bases from J, the gap between germline ends came to 8 bases. The CDR3 spans 15 residues. Germline loops: CDR1 SGHDT, CDR2 YYEEEE. The CDR3 sequence: CASSPGYSGANVLTF. CDR3 sequence (DNA): TGTGCCAGCAGCCCTGGCTACTCTGGGGCCAACGTCCTGACTTTC.

This clone was seen a single time. The chain links TRBV19 to TRBJ2-3; the match to TRBD1 covers 10 bases. Germline loops: CDR1 LNHDA, CDR2 SQIVND (reference sequence). V lost 4 bases and J lost 4; bases outside the gene matches: 2. The CDR3 sequence is 14 residues long. The CDR3 nucleotides read TGTGCCAGTAGTAGCGGACAGGGGGCAGATACGCAGTATTTT. Protein sequence: CASSSGQGADTQYF.

The rearrangement joins TRBV2 to TRBJ1-4; unclear D gene. This CDR3 spans 15 amino acids. Trimming removed 7 bases at V and 4 bases at J, with 16 bases between. CDR1 SNHLY and CDR2 FYNNEI come from the germline V gene. This CDR3 reads CASTQIASYNEKLFF. The CDR3 bases are TGTGCCAGCACTCAGATCGCCAGTTATAATGAAAAACTGTTTTTT.

This chain joins TRBV11-2 and TRBJ2-2, with D possibly TRBD1 on 6 matching bases. Germline V lookup: CDR1 SGHAT, CDR2 FQNNGV. V was cut by 4 bases and J by 5 bases, with 11 bases left in between. There are 14 residues in the CDR3. CDR3 protein: CASSYRVWTGELFF. CDR3 nucleotide sequence: TGTGCCAGCAGCTACAGGGTTTGGACCGGGGAGCTGTTTTTT.

The CDR3 nucleotides read TGTGCCAGCAGCTTTGAACCTGGGGAGGGCCGGGGGACAGATACGCAGTATTTT. Amino acid sequence: CASSFEPGEGRGTDTQYF. This rearrangement joins TRBV11-3 to TRBJ2-3; 7 bases agree with TRBD2. The CDR3 is 18 amino acids. CDR1 is SGHNT and CDR2 is YENEEA in the germline V gene. V lost 3 bases, J lost 3 bases, and 15 bases stayed unmatched.

The rearrangement uses TRBV10-3 and TRBJ1-2, with D hard to call. Germline loops: CDR1 ENHRY, CDR2 SYGVKD. Trimming removed 0 bases at V and 3 bases at J, with 8 bases between. The CDR3 is 14 amino acids. CDR3 residues: CAISESGGDYGYTF. Written as DNA, the CDR3 is TGTGCCATCAGTGAGTCGGGAGGAGACTATGGCTACACCTTC.

CDR3 DNA sequence: TGTGCCAGCAGCTTGGAGAGTGACGCCTCTAGCACAGATACGCAGTATTTT. It yields the protein CASSLESDASSTDTQYF. V gene TRBV5-5 combines with J gene TRBJ2-3; D is uncertain. With 0 bases removed from V and 0 bases from J, the gap between germline ends came to 14 bases. Germline V gene sequence: CDR1 SGHKS, CDR2 YYEKEE (reference sequence). The CDR3 loop spans 17 amino acids.

This chain uses TRBV2 with TRBJ2-3; 8 bases agree with TRBD2. J lost 4 bases, V lost 4 bases, and 10 bases had no gene match. The CDR3 length is 16 residues. Germline V gene lookup returns CDR1 SNHLY and CDR2 FYNNEI. DNA for the CDR3: TGTGCCAGCAGTGTTTACACGGGACTAGGGGCAGATACGCAGTATTTT. Encoded protein: CASSVYTGLGADTQYF.

This chain joins TRBV4-3 and TRBJ1-1, with D possibly matching TRBD1 (5 bases). This CDR3 comprises 15 residues. The V end lost 0 bases, the J end lost 1 base, and 9 bases lay between the germline ends. Looked up from germline, CDR1 is LGHNA and CDR2 is YSLEER. As DNA, the CDR3 is TGCGCCAGCAGCCAAGATATGAGGGGGAACACTGAAGCTTTCTTT. Residues: CASSQDMRGNTEAFF.

This clone was recorded once. The chain is built from TRBV2 and TRBJ2-7; 9 bases are shared with TRBD1. Germline CDR1 SNHLY, CDR2 FYNNEI. Trimming cost V 6 bases and J 6 bases; bases outside gene matches: 6. This CDR3 is 13 amino acids long. The CDR3 DNA sequence: TGTGCCAGCAGCCTACAGGGGGCCCCCGAGCAGTACGTC. Amino acid sequence: CASSLQGAPEQYV.

The chain recombines TRBV19 with TRBJ1-4, with D uncertain. V was trimmed by 8 bases and J by 6 bases, leaving 19 bases between them. This CDR3 region has 15 residues. CDR1 and CDR2 from the germline V gene are LNHDA and SQIVND (reference sequence). This CDR3 is CASAPIHRTHEKLFF. The CDR3, as DNA: TGTGCCAGTGCCCCAATCCACCGGACCCATGAAAAACTGTTTTTT.

Here the CDR3 reads CASSFNEVGRPNEKLFF. CDR3 DNA sequence: TGTGCCAGCAGTTTTAATGAGGTTGGCAGGCCTAATGAAAAACTGTTTTTT. This sequence joins TRBV27 and TRBJ1-4; D ambiguous. The CDR3 length is 17 residues. CDR1 and CDR2 from the germline V gene are MNHEY and SMNVEV (reference sequence). Trimming took 3 bases from V and 3 from J, leaving 17 bases between them.

The rearrangement uses TRBV19 and TRBJ1-6, with D perhaps matching TRBD1 (5 bases). Germline V gives CDR1 LNHDA, CDR2 SQIVND (reference sequence). The V gene lost 4 bases and the J gene lost 6 bases, with 16 bases spanning the gap. The CDR3 extends over 16 amino acids. The CDR3 coding sequence is TGTGCCAGTAGTAACGGGGGGAGAGGCGGTAATTCACCCCTCCACTTT. Translated: CASSNGGRGGNSPLHF.

The chain recombines TRBV2 with TRBJ2-4, with 9 bases aligning to TRBD1. After removal of 4 bases from V and 6 bases from J, the junction contained 7 bases not matched to a gene. The germline V gene has CDR1 SNHLY and CDR2 FYNNEI. The CDR3 runs 15 residues. CDR3 nucleotides: TGTGCCAGCAGTGGATTACAGGACAGGGGAAACATTCAGTACTTC. It yields the protein CASSGLQDRGNIQYF.

This clone appeared a single time. The gene calls are TRBV7-9 and TRBJ1-1, with a tentative D call TRBD1 (5 bases). Germline V lookup: CDR1 SEHNR, CDR2 FQNEAQ (reference sequence). Trimming took 2 bases from V and 2 from J, leaving 24 bases between them. The CDR3 runs 19 residues. The CDR3 loop reads CASSLKRGGRNKGNTEAFF. The CDR3 DNA is TGTGCCAGCAGCTTAAAGAGGGGTGGGAGGAATAAGGGAAACACTGAAGCTTTCTTT.

The chain couples TRBV7-8 to TRBJ1-1, with a possible D match to TRBD1 (5 bases). This CDR3 comprises 15 residues. Germline-derived CDR1 and CDR2 are SGHVS and FQNEAQ. V was pared by 5 bases and J by 6 bases, with 19 bases between. The CDR3 reads CASSPRQMLGPEAFF. CDR3 in DNA: TGTGCCAGCAGCCCCAGACAGATGTTGGGTCCTGAAGCTTTCTTT. The full variable domain, completed using reference TRBV7-8 and TRBJ1-1, is GAGVSQSPRYKVAKRGQDVALRCDPISGHVSLFWYQQALGQGPEFLTYFQNEAQLDKSGLPSDRFFAERPEGSVSTLKIQRTQQEDSAVYLCASSPRQMLGPEAFFGQGTRLTVV.

The chain has TRBV6-5 and TRBJ1-2, with D unresolved. Germline V gene lookup returns CDR1 MNHEY and CDR2 SVGAGI. Trimming cost V 2 bases and J 4 bases, with 17 bases left between them. CDR3 length: 16 residues. The CDR3 coding sequence is TGTGCCAGCAGTTACGACATTACAAGAGTCGGCTATGGCTACACCTTC. This gives the protein CASSYDITRVGYGYTF.

The genes are TRBV4-2 and TRBJ2-1; no definite D call. The germline V gene encodes CDR1 LGHNA and CDR2 YNFKEQ. V shed 1 base and J shed 2 bases, with 9 bases lying between them. The CDR3 consists of 15 residues. The CDR3 bases are TGTGCCAGCAGCCAAGGGCCGGGTCCCTACAATGAGCAGTTCTTC. This translates into CASSQGPGPYNEQFF.

V gene TRBV12-3 or TRBV12-4 combines with J gene TRBJ1-4; D possibly corresponds to TRBD1 (5 bases). Trimming removed 3 bases at V and 4 bases at J, with 6 bases between. The CDR3 consists of 13 residues. The CDR3 sequence is CASSFRVNEKLFF. The CDR3 nucleotides read TGTGCCAGCAGTTTCAGGGTTAATGAAAAACTGTTTTTT.

DNA of the CDR3: TGTGCCAGCAGCAGGGTTAGCAATCAGCCCCAGCATTTT. This translates into CASSRVSNQPQHF. This chain uses TRBV6-5 with TRBJ1-5; possibly TRBD1 for D (5 bases). Germline V gives CDR1 MNHEY, CDR2 SVGAGI. V was trimmed by 6 bases and J by 0 bases, leaving 6 bases between them. This CDR3 has 13 residues.

The chain recombines TRBV6-5 with TRBJ2-7; D gene unclear. Germline assignment: CDR1 MNHEY and CDR2 SVGAGI. V was trimmed by 2 bases and J by 5 bases, leaving 4 bases between them. CDR3 length: 11 residues. CDR3 loop: CASSYGHEQYF. CDR3 coding DNA: TGTGCCAGCAGTTACGGCCACGAGCAGTACTTC.